These T cell receptor beta chains were read from a single sample in a study of CD8 T cells in Susac syndrome. TCRdb re-called the immunoSEQ multiplex PCR reads with MiXCR, one entry per CDR3 protein. The sample consists of 110,000 or so distinct CDR3 sequences, 85% to 95% of them appearing once. The sample taken for sequencing was CD8+ T cells from PBMCs. The receptors were sampled from a human donor in good health. Each CDR3 is given with its conserved first and last residue. A D gene is named only where the DNA matches it firmly. Size is omitted from some rows. Given values are once, few, many or a class for expanded clones.

J: TRBJ2-7
size: .
V: TRBV7-2
D: .
CDR3: CASSREGGGLSEQYF
DNA: TGTGCCAGCAGCCGGGAAGGGGGGGGTCTATCCGAGCAGTACTTC

J: TRBJ1-2
size: .
V: TRBV12-3/TRBV12-4
D: .
CDR3: CASSFAGATGGYTF
DNA: TGTGCCAGCAGTTTTGCCGGGGCGACGGGTGGCTACACCTTC

J: TRBJ2-2
size: .
V: TRBV29-1
D: TRBD2
CDR3: CSVRTSGVNTGELFF
DNA: TGCAGCGTTCGGACTAGCGGTGTGAACACCGGGGAGCTGTTTTTT

J: TRBJ2-5
size: .
V: TRBV2
D: .
CDR3: CASSDSSPETQYF
DNA: TGTGCCAGCAGCGATAGTAGCCCAGAGACCCAGTACTTC

J: TRBJ2-7
size: few
V: TRBV5-1
D: .
CDR3: CASSHRTSYEQYF
DNA: TGCGCCAGCAGCCACCGCACCTCCTACGAGCAGTACTTC

J: TRBJ1-4
size: .
V: TRBV7-2
D: .
CDR3: CASSLLQNEKLFF
DNA: TGTGCCAGCAGCTTACTGCAGAATGAAAAACTGTTTTTT

J: TRBJ2-5
size: .
V: TRBV23-1
D: .
CDR3: CASSQSGQRAYQETQYF
DNA: TGCGCCAGCAGTCAATCGGGGCAGCGCGCGTACCAAGAGACCCAGTACTTC

J: TRBJ2-2
size: once
V: TRBV6-2/TRBV6-3
D: TRBD1
CDR3: CASRRDRGLSGELFF
DNA: TGTGCCAGCAGGAGGGACAGGGGGCTCTCCGGGGAGCTGTTTTTT

J: TRBJ2-3
size: .
V: TRBV10-3
D: TRBD2
CDR3: CAISARASGTGDTQYF
DNA: TGTGCCATCAGTGCTCGGGCTAGCGGGACTGGGGATACGCAGTATTTT

J: TRBJ1-2
size: few
V: TRBV27
D: .
CDR3: CASSLAPGNYGYTF
DNA: TGTGCCAGCAGTTTGGCGCCAGGAAACTATGGCTACACCTTC

J: TRBJ2-3
size: .
V: TRBV15
D: TRBD2
CDR3: CATSRGRAGSTDTQYF
DNA: TGTGCCACCAGCAGAGGCCGAGCGGGGAGCACAGATACGCAGTATTTT

J: TRBJ1-4
size: .
V: TRBV7-9
D: .
CDR3: CASSQDSRQEKLFF
DNA: TGTGCCAGCAGTCAGGACTCTCGTCAGGAAAAACTGTTTTTT

J: TRBJ2-7
size: .
V: TRBV11-2
D: .
CDR3: CASSQRDGSYEQYF
DNA: TGTGCCAGCAGCCAAAGGGACGGGTCCTACGAGCAGTACTTC

J: TRBJ2-1
size: .
V: TRBV6-4
D: .
CDR3: CASSDSRLNEQFF
DNA: TGTGCCAGCAGTGACTCTCGGCTAAATGAGCAGTTCTTC

J: TRBJ2-1
size: .
V: TRBV5-1
D: .
CDR3: CASSLGRLNSLFF
DNA: TGCGCCAGCAGCTTGGGACGTCTAAACTCTCTGTTCTTC

J: TRBJ1-5
size: .
V: TRBV6-2/TRBV6-3
D: TRBD1
CDR3: CASTDGQGGNQPQHF
DNA: TGTGCCAGCACCGATGGACAGGGGGGCAATCAGCCCCAGCATTTT

J: TRBJ2-1
size: .
V: TRBV4-2
D: .
CDR3: CASSQEAARYNEQFF
DNA: TGTGCCAGCAGCCAAGAGGCGGCCCGATACAATGAGCAGTTCTTC

J: TRBJ1-2
size: once
V: TRBV20-1
D: .
CDR3: CSARDVTGRSGYTF
DNA: TGCAGTGCCCGGGACGTTACAGGGCGCAGTGGCTACACCTTC